The rows below give T cell receptor beta chains drawn from one sample of a study of OX40 agonist ivuxolimab in advanced cancers. Clones were read by immunoSEQ multiplex PCR, and TCRdb kept only the in-frame ones, dropping some. Here the sample spans fewer than 120,000 clones, approximately 89% being singletons. The sequenced sample was CD4+ or CD8+ T cells sorted from blood, obtained in a trial of the OX40 agonist ivuxolimab. The receptors were gathered from an adult with an advanced solid tumor such as melanoma, head and neck, liver or kidney cancer. Each CDR3 is given with its conserved first and last residue. The D gene is left open where the match is weak. For some rows the clone size is stated as once, few or many, or as a class when expanded; others skip it.

DNA: TGTGCCATCAGCGAGGGACAGCCCAATCAGCCCCAGCATTTT
CDR3: CAISEGQPNQPQHF
V: TRBV10-3
size: -
J: TRBJ1-5
D: TRBD1

DNA: TGTGCCAGCAGTGAAGCGGGGGGGAACCGAGCTTTCTTT
CDR3: CASSEAGGNRAFF
V: TRBV6-1
size: -
J: TRBJ1-1
D: -

DNA: TGTGCCAGCAGTACTGCCAACTCTGGAAACACCATATATTTT
CDR3: CASSTANSGNTIYF
V: TRBV2
size: -
J: TRBJ1-3
D: -

DNA: TGTGCCAGCAGTTTTAGGGGAGGCGGACAAGAGACCCAGTACTTC
CDR3: CASSFRGGGQETQYF
V: TRBV28
size: once
J: TRBJ2-5
D: -

DNA: TGTGCCAGCAGTCTTGACCCGGGGGATACGCAGTATTTT
CDR3: CASSLDPGDTQYF
V: TRBV6-1
size: once
J: TRBJ2-3
D: -

DNA: TGTGCCAGCTGCCGGTTCCTAGCCAAAAACATTCAGTACTTC
CDR3: CASCRFLAKNIQYF
V: TRBV28
size: -
J: TRBJ2-4
D: -

DNA: TGTGCCAGCAGTCCTACTAACTCTGGAAACACCATATATTTT
CDR3: CASSPTNSGNTIYF
V: TRBV6-5
size: -
J: TRBJ1-3
D: -

DNA: TGTGCCTGGAGCGAAGGGGGCACTGAAGCTTTCTTT
CDR3: CAWSEGGTEAFF
V: TRBV30
size: -
J: TRBJ1-1
D: -

DNA: TGTGCCAGCAGCCCCCGACAGGAGAGTTTCGCTGAAGCTTTCTTT
CDR3: CASSPRQESFAEAFF
V: TRBV6-5
size: -
J: TRBJ1-1
D: -

DNA: TGTGCCATCTATGTCCCAACTAATGAAAAACTGTTTTTT
CDR3: CAIYVPTNEKLFF
V: TRBV7-9
size: -
J: TRBJ1-4
D: -

DNA: TGCAGTGCTAGGGTCACGGAGACCCAGTACTTC
CDR3: CSARVTETQYF
V: TRBV20-1
size: -
J: TRBJ2-5
D: -

DNA: TGTGCCAGCAGCTCCCCGGAGGGGGGGAACACTGAAGCTTTCTTT
CDR3: CASSSPEGGNTEAFF
V: TRBV7-9
size: -
J: TRBJ1-1
D: -

DNA: TGTGCCAGCAGCCCGGCAGGAATGAACACTGAAGCTTTCTTT
CDR3: CASSPAGMNTEAFF
V: TRBV27
size: -
J: TRBJ1-1
D: -

DNA: TGTGCCAGTAGTATGTTCGGGACAGCAACTAATGAAAAACTGTTTTTT
CDR3: CASSMFGTATNEKLFF
V: TRBV19
size: once
J: TRBJ1-4
D: TRBD1

DNA: TGTGCCAGCAGCCAAGGGATCCTAATCGGGAGCTCCTACGAGCAGTACTTC
CDR3: CASSQGILIGSSYEQYF
V: TRBV14
size: -
J: TRBJ2-7
D: -

DNA: TGCGCCAGCAGCTTCGATTCTAGCGGTGCCTACGAGCAGTACTTC
CDR3: CASSFDSSGAYEQYF
V: TRBV5-1
size: -
J: TRBJ2-7
D: TRBD2

DNA: TGTGCCAGCAGCGTAGGGCCGGACGCTGAAGCTTTCTTT
CDR3: CASSVGPDAEAFF
V: TRBV9
size: few
J: TRBJ1-1
D: -

DNA: TGTGCCAGCAGCCCGGGGACTAGCGGGATTGGCGAGCAGTACTTC
CDR3: CASSPGTSGIGEQYF
V: TRBV11-2
size: -
J: TRBJ2-7
D: TRBD2

DNA: TGTGCCAGCAGTGTAAGGCGGACTAGCGGCTACAATGAGCAGTTCTTC
CDR3: CASSVRRTSGYNEQFF
V: TRBV2
size: -
J: TRBJ2-1
D: TRBD2

DNA: TGTGCCAGCAGCTTCGGGACATTTTCTAGCACAGATACGCAGTATTTT
CDR3: CASSFGTFSSTDTQYF
V: TRBV5-8
size: -
J: TRBJ2-3
D: -

DNA: TGTGCCAGCAGTCAGCGCTCGGAGTACCAAGAGACCCAGTACTTC
CDR3: CASSQRSEYQETQYF
V: TRBV5-4
size: -
J: TRBJ2-5
D: -

DNA: TGTGCCAGCAGTGTAGGAATTTTCCAGCATTTT
CDR3: CASSVGIFQHF
V: TRBV2
size: few
J: TRBJ1-5
D: -

DNA: TGCGCCAGCAGCCCAGGGACAAACCAAGAGACCCAGTACTTC
CDR3: CASSPGTNQETQYF
V: TRBV5-1
size: -
J: TRBJ2-5
D: -

DNA: TGCGCCAGCAGCTTGCAAACAGGCTACGAGCAGTACTTC
CDR3: CASSLQTGYEQYF
V: TRBV5-1
size: once
J: TRBJ2-7
D: -

DNA: TGTGCCAGCAGCTTAGGTTTAGGACAGGGCTTATATGGCTACACCTTC
CDR3: CASSLGLGQGLYGYTF
V: TRBV7-2
size: -
J: TRBJ1-2
D: TRBD1

DNA: TGCGCCAGCAGCCTCCTAGCGGTTCAGGACGAGCAGTACTTC
CDR3: CASSLLAVQDEQYF
V: TRBV4-1
size: -
J: TRBJ2-7
D: TRBD2

DNA: TGTGCCAGCAGCTTAGCCAGGAACTCCTACGAGCAGTACTTC
CDR3: CASSLARNSYEQYF
V: TRBV11-2
size: once
J: TRBJ2-7
D: -

DNA: TGTGCCAGCAGTTTGTTAGGGCGGGATGCTTACGAGCAGTACTTC
CDR3: CASSLLGRDAYEQYF
V: TRBV28
size: -
J: TRBJ2-7
D: -

DNA: TGTGCCAGCAGTCGGACAGCCAACGAATACAATGAGCAGTTCTTC
CDR3: CASSRTANEYNEQFF
V: TRBV6-5
size: -
J: TRBJ2-1
D: -

DNA: TGTGCCAGCAGCGGAGGACTAGGATACGAGCAGTACTTC
CDR3: CASSGGLGYEQYF
V: TRBV11-2
size: -
J: TRBJ2-7
D: TRBD2